This T cell receptor beta chain was profiled in a study of CXCR3-negative and CXCR3-positive naive CD8 T cells. Study observations and caveats: Naive cells positive for CXCR3 carried more hydrophobic TRB CDR3s than CXCR3-negative ones.

TRB cDNA was prepared as libraries by UMI-labeled 5' RACE. TCRdb reanalyzed the 5' RACE reads and collapses them to one entry per CDR3 protein, without DNA. The repertoire table contains approximately 5,800 distinct CDR3 sequences. This CDR3 has 15 amino acids. The germline gives CDR1 SNHLY, CDR2 FYNNEI. By frequency, this clonotype registers medium-sized. As yet, its antigen is unknown. Sequenced material: naive CXCR3+ CD8+ T cells from blood. Subset specified: CD45RO-CCR7+CD27+CD95- naive CD8+ T cells expressing CXCR3 (TNR3+). The TCR was taken from a human donor in good health. Some clones in this sample may be carry-over from other donors' samples. V usage is TRBV2 and J usage is TRBJ2-1. CDR3 amino acids: CASRETGSSYNEQFF.